The 32 T cell receptor beta chains below all came from one sample that was sequenced in a study of blood T cell repertoires in COVID-19 (dated by TCRdb to 2020 to 2021). The method behind the library was the immunoSEQ multiplex PCR assay. The table was pulled from immuneACCESS by TCRdb, which kept in-frame rearrangements only. Such tables lose some clones; where checked, under half of the loss comes from unresolved V genes, and the rest has no known cause. The sample records over 150,000 clones, about 86% of which are singletons. 5.5% to 7% of the sample is held by the ten biggest clonotypes. Specimen: peripheral blood. These receptor sequences come from a man over 45 with active or convalescent COVID-19.

Here the CDR3 reads CASSLEGGNYGYTF. The CDR3, as DNA: TGCGCCAGCAGCTTGGAGGGAGGGAACTATGGCTACACCTTC. This sequence joins TRBV5-1 and TRBJ1-2, with D uncertain. CDR3 length: 14 residues. Per the germline V gene, CDR1 is SGHRS and CDR2 is YFSETQ. V was cut by 0 bases and J by 2 bases, with 8 bases left in between.

This clone was seen a few times. The rearrangement joins TRBV6-2 or TRBV6-3 to TRBJ1-1; no reliable D call. Germline CDR1 is MNHEY and CDR2 is SVGEGT. Between the trimmed V and J ends, which lost 5 bases and 0 bases, there was a span of 7 bases. The CDR3 is 13 amino acids. Here the CDR3 reads CASSLTLNTEAFF. The DNA for the CDR3 is TGTGCCAGCAGTCTCACACTGAACACTGAAGCTTTCTTT.

The rearrangement links TRBV19 to TRBJ1-5; the D gene is possibly TRBD1 (6 bases). The CDR3 is 16 residues long. Germline assignment: CDR1 LNHDA and CDR2 SQIVND (reference sequence). V shed 1 base and J shed 4 bases, with 14 bases lying between them. This CDR3 reads CASSIVGAVLNQPQHF. CDR3 bases: TGTGCCAGTAGTATAGTGGGGGCCGTCTTAAATCAGCCCCAGCATTTT.

With respect to this clone: The same CDR3 is also encoded by other DNA sequences in this sample. The gene calls are TRBV10-3 and TRBJ1-1, with a weak D call TRBD1 (6 bases). Germline V gene sequence: CDR1 ENHRY, CDR2 SYGVKD. V was cut by 8 bases and J by 1 base, with 11 bases left in between. CDR3 length equals 13 residues. The DNA for the CDR3 is TGTGCCATCTCCCGGACAGAGAACACTGAAGCTTTCTTT. Amino acid sequence: CAISRTENTEAFF.

The J gene is TRBJ1-5, the V gene TRBV27; a possible D gene is TRBD1 (5 bases). The germline gives CDR1 MNHEY, CDR2 SMNVEV (reference sequence). With 0 bases removed from V and 12 bases from J, the gap between germline ends came to 18 bases. The CDR3 spans 15 residues. The CDR3 sequence is CASSLSFASRQGQHF. CDR3 sequence (DNA): TGTGCCAGCAGTTTATCGTTTGCCTCTCGGCAGGGCCAGCATTTT.

This clone showed up just once. V gene TRBV18 combines with J gene TRBJ1-1; D remains ambiguous. Germline assignment: CDR1 KGHSH and CDR2 LQKENI. Between the trimmed V and J ends, which lost 1 base and 8 bases, there was a span of 11 bases. The CDR3 consists of 13 residues. As DNA, the CDR3 is TGTGCCAGCTCACCACGTGACGGAGTCGAAGCTTTCTTT. Its protein is CASSPRDGVEAFF.

This clone was counted a few times. CDR3 DNA: TGTGCCACCAGTGACCCACTAGCGGGAGTGTACAATGAGCAGTTCTTC. The encoded protein is CATSDPLAGVYNEQFF. The chain has TRBV24-1 and TRBJ2-1; the match to TRBD2 covers 11 bases. Germline CDR1 is KGHDR and CDR2 is SFDVKD. V lost 4 bases, J lost 4 bases, and 5 bases stayed unmatched. The CDR3 extends over 16 amino acids.

The CDR3 DNA reads TGTGCCAGTAGTATGGGCGGCGGGGGTGGAGCCTTTGAGCAGTTCTTC. Protein sequence: CASSMGGGGGAFEQFF. The chain joins TRBV19 to TRBJ2-1, with TRBD2 matching 7 bases. Germline-derived CDR1 and CDR2 are LNHDA and SQIVND (reference sequence). V shed 3 bases and J 9 bases; nucleotides not matched to a gene: 14. The length of the CDR3 is 16 residues. Full variable domain (missing parts from reference TRBV19 and TRBJ2-1): DGGITQSPKYLFRKEGQNVTLSCEQNLNHDAMYWYRQDPGQGLRLIYYSQIVNDFQKGDIAEGYSVSREKKESFPLTVTSAQKNPTAFYLCASSMGGGGGAFEQFFGPGTRLTVL.

The V gene is TRBV30, the J gene TRBJ1-6, with D possibly being TRBD1 (6 bases). CDR3 size: 13 residues. V lost 4 bases, J lost 7 bases, and 11 bases lay in between. CDR1 and CDR2 (germline): GTSNPN, SVGIG (reference sequence). The CDR3 sequence is CAWNREWNSPLHF. The CDR3, as DNA: TGTGCCTGGAACAGGGAGTGGAATTCACCCCTCCACTTT.

The chain combines TRBV29-1 with TRBJ1-5; D remains ambiguous. Trimming removed 4 bases from V and 7 bases from J, with 14 bases in between. The CDR3 is 13 amino acids. Germline CDR1 and CDR2: SQVTM and ANQGSEA. The CDR3: CSVVLGAEQPQHF. CDR3 nucleotide sequence: TGCAGCGTTGTACTGGGCGCCGAGCAGCCCCAGCATTTT.

Only one count was recorded for this clone. The CDR3 DNA sequence: TGTGCCAGCACCAGGGTGGGGACTGAAGCTTTCTTT. It is translated as CASTRVGTEAFF. V is TRBV6-5 and J is TRBJ1-1; the D gene is possibly TRBD1 (5 bases). Trimming shortened V by 7 bases and J by 5 bases, and 11 bases separated the two germline ends. This CDR3 region has 12 residues. Germline V gene lookup returns CDR1 MNHEY and CDR2 SVGAGI.

This clone showed up many times. The V call is TRBV6-2 or TRBV6-3, the J call TRBJ1-5, with D unclear. The CDR3 is 16 residues long. Trimming pared 5 bases from V and 0 bases from J, leaving 14 bases between. Germline CDR1 is MNHEY and CDR2 is SVGEGT. Written as DNA, the CDR3 is TGTGCCAGCAGTCGCAGATTGGGAGATAGCAATCAGCCCCAGCATTTT. It yields the protein CASSRRLGDSNQPQHF.

This clone is termed medium-sized. This sequence joins TRBV4-3 and TRBJ1-2, with 9 nucleotides matching TRBD1. Per the germline V gene, CDR1 is LGHNA and CDR2 is YSLEER. Trimming at V came to 2 bases and at J to 6 bases, leaving 19 bases not matched to a gene. This CDR3 contains 19 residues. The DNA for the CDR3 is TGCGCCAGCAGCCAATCCGCTGGAGGGTTTTACAGGGGGCAGGATGGCTACACCTTC. Its translation: CASSQSAGGFYRGQDGYTF.

The V call is TRBV2, the J call TRBJ2-6; 9 nucleotides line up with TRBD1. CDR3 size: 15 residues. Trimming at V came to 4 bases and at J to 2 bases, leaving 0 bases not matched to a gene. In germline, CDR1 is SNHLY, CDR2 FYNNEI. This CDR3 reads CASSGTGAGANVLTF. The DNA of the CDR3 is TGTGCCAGCAGTGGGACAGGGGCTGGGGCCAACGTCCTGACTTTC.

The gene calls are TRBV12-3 or TRBV12-4 and TRBJ1-2; 11 bases match TRBD1. This CDR3 contains 13 residues. V gave up 7 bases and J gave up 6 bases; unmatched junction bases: 4. This CDR3 reads CASTGQGADGYTF. In DNA, the CDR3 is TGTGCCAGCACAGGACAGGGGGCAGATGGCTACACCTTC.

The chain links TRBV11-3 to TRBJ2-7, with 7 bases lining up with TRBD2. CDR3 length equals 15 residues. Per the germline V gene, CDR1 is SGHNT and CDR2 is YENEEA. With 1 base clipped from V and 3 bases from J, the junction kept 6 bases outside the gene matches. CDR3 sequence reads: CASSLAAGRVYEQYF. CDR3 DNA sequence: TGTGCCAGCAGCTTAGCCGCAGGGAGGGTCTACGAGCAGTACTTC. The entire variable domain, with the rest obtained from reference TRBV11-3 and TRBJ2-7, is as follows: EAGVVQSPRYKIIEKKQPVAFWCNPISGHNTLYWYLQNLGQGPELLIRYENEEAVDDSQLPKDRFSAERLKGVDSTLKIQPAELGDSAVYLCASSLAAGRVYEQYFGPGTRLTVT.

J is TRBJ2-3 and V is TRBV5-4; tentative D call: TRBD1 (6 bases). Germline CDR1 is SGHNT and CDR2 is YYREEE (reference sequence). The CDR3 extends over 14 amino acids. The germline V and J ends were trimmed by 0 bases and 4 bases, with 9 bases remaining between them. The CDR3 is CASSLEQGSDTQYF. The CDR3 DNA follows: TGTGCCAGCAGCTTGGAACAGGGATCAGATACGCAGTATTTT.

This clone was counted a single time. The V call is TRBV10-2, the J call TRBJ2-5; D possibly corresponds to TRBD2 (6 bases). CDR3 length equals 18 residues. V lost 3 bases and J 5 bases, leaving 25 bases between the germline ends. CDR1 is WSHSY, CDR2 SAAADI, per germline. The CDR3 loop is CASSERSGGVRLQETQYF. As DNA, the CDR3 is TGCGCCAGCAGTGAAAGGAGCGGCGGGGTTCGTCTACAGGAGACCCAGTACTTC.

Only a few counts were recorded for this clone. The rearrangement uses TRBV6-4 and TRBJ2-3; TRBD1 matches at 7 bases. Germline CDR1 reads MRHNA; CDR2 reads SNTAGT. This CDR3 is built from 14 residues. The V segment lost 5 bases and the J segment 0 bases; nucleotides outside the gene matches: 2. DNA of the CDR3: TGTGCCAGCAGTTCGGGACAGAGCACAGATACGCAGTATTTT. This translates into CASSSGQSTDTQYF.

This clone was counted once. This chain uses TRBV5-1 with TRBJ2-5; possible D gene TRBD1, 5 bases. The CDR3 is made up of 14 amino acids. Germline values: CDR1 SGHRS, CDR2 YFSETQ. V lost 2 bases, J lost 2 bases, and 10 bases lay in between. For the CDR3, the DNA is TGCGCCAGCAGCTTTGTAGGGGCTCAAGAGACCCAGTACTTC. Translating it yields CASSFVGAQETQYF.

V is TRBV6-1 and J is TRBJ1-2; TRBD1 might be the D (5 bases). The V end was cut by 2 bases, the J end by 2 bases, with 12 bases between. CDR3 length equals 15 residues. CDR1 is MNHNS and CDR2 is SASEGT in the germline V gene. In DNA, the CDR3 is TGTGCCAGCAGTGAACCGCGGGGCCGAAACTATGGCTACACCTTC. It yields the protein CASSEPRGRNYGYTF.

This chain links TRBV7-2 with TRBJ1-2; D gene unclear. This CDR3 is 11 amino acids long. V was pared by 0 bases and J by 13 bases, with 9 bases between. The germline V gene has CDR1 SGHTA and CDR2 FQGNSA. CDR3 in DNA: TGTGCCAGCAGCTTAGCGAAACAGCTCACCTTC. This sequence encodes CASSLAKQLTF. The full variable domain, its missing parts supplied by reference TRBV7-2 and TRBJ1-2, is GAGVSQSPSNKVTEKGKDVELRCDPISGHTALYWYRQSLGQGLEFLIYFQGNSAPDKSGLPSDRFSAERTGGSVSTLTIQRTQQEDSAVYLCASSLAKQLTFGSGTRLTVV.

The genes are TRBV18 and TRBJ2-5, with 11 bases matching TRBD2. Germline CDR1 and CDR2: KGHSH and LQKENI. This CDR3 is built from 17 residues. With V trimmed by 2 bases and J by 4 bases, 9 bases remained unmatched. CDR3 sequence: CASSPSGSSGRSETQYF. The CDR3 DNA follows: TGTGCCAGCTCACCAAGCGGATCTAGCGGGAGGTCAGAGACCCAGTACTTC.

The V and J genes are TRBV15 and TRBJ1-2; possibly TRBD1 for D (6 bases). The germline CDR1 and CDR2 sequences are LNHNV and YYDKDF (reference sequence). Between the trimmed V and J ends, which lost 5 bases and 3 bases, there was a span of 16 bases. This CDR3 comprises 15 residues. The CDR3 loop reads CATSRRRGGDYGYTF. In nucleotides, the CDR3 is TGTGCCACCAGCCGGAGGAGGGGGGGGGACTATGGCTACACCTTC.

V and J are TRBV6-2 or TRBV6-3 and TRBJ1-5, with D perhaps matching TRBD1 (6 bases). V lost 4 bases and J lost 5, with 15 bases in between. The CDR3 sequence is 15 residues long. Per the germline V gene, CDR1 is MNHEY and CDR2 is SVGEGT. In DNA, the CDR3 is TGTGCCAGCAGTTTCCCGGGGGGCTTCGATCAGCCCCAGCATTTT. It codes for CASSFPGGFDQPQHF.

This chain uses TRBV6-5 with TRBJ1-3; a weak D match, TRBD1 (5 bases). This CDR3 has 14 residues. Per germline, CDR1 MNHEY and CDR2 SVGAGI. Trimming left V 6 bases short and J 2 bases short, with 11 bases between. For the CDR3, the DNA is TGTGCCAGCAGAGACGGGACTCCTGGAAACACCATATATTTT. Protein product: CASRDGTPGNTIYF.

This clone was seen a handful of times. V and J are TRBV4-1 and TRBJ2-1; 11 nucleotides match TRBD2. CDR1 is MGHRA, CDR2 YSYEKL, per germline. The CDR3 runs to 20 residues. J was trimmed by 6 bases and V by 5 bases; bases with no gene match: 21. The CDR3 spells CASSKTDRPTLAGGFNEQFF. CDR3 DNA: TGCGCCAGCAGCAAAACGGACAGGCCGACCCTAGCGGGAGGCTTCAATGAGCAGTTCTTC.

V gene TRBV7-8 combines with J gene TRBJ2-1; D is undetermined. The CDR3 totals 17 residues. Trimming stripped 1 base from V and 0 bases from J, with 13 bases between. The germline CDR1 and CDR2 sequences are SGHVS and FQNEAQ. The CDR3 DNA is TGTGCCAGCAGCTTAGTTGGCGGAGCCAACTCCTACAATGAGCAGTTCTTC. Amino acids: CASSLVGGANSYNEQFF. Based on the CDR3 plus reference TRBV7-8 and TRBJ2-1, the full variable domain is GAGVSQSPRYKVAKRGQDVALRCDPISGHVSLFWYQQALGQGPEFLTYFQNEAQLDKSGLPSDRFFAERPEGSVSTLKIQRTQQEDSAVYLCASSLVGGANSYNEQFFGPGTRLTVL.

The chain employs TRBV18 and TRBJ2-5; 9 nucleotides agree with TRBD1. Per the germline V gene, CDR1 is KGHSH and CDR2 is LQKENI. With V trimmed by 5 bases and J by 0 bases, 4 bases remained unmatched. The CDR3 is 15 residues long. CDR3 nucleotide sequence: TGTGCCAGCTCATCTGGGACAGGGTACCAAGAGACCCAGTACTTC. Its translation: CASSSGTGYQETQYF.

The chain employs TRBV24-1 and TRBJ2-2; maybe TRBD2 (5 bases). CDR3 size: 15 residues. From germline, CDR1 is KGHDR and CDR2 SFDVKD. Trimming removed 7 bases from V and 5 bases from J, with 16 bases in between. The CDR3 protein is CATSPARGYTGELFF. CDR3 in DNA: TGTGCCACCAGCCCCGCACGGGGTTATACCGGGGAGCTGTTTTTT.

The V call is TRBV12-3 or TRBV12-4, the J call TRBJ2-7, with 8 bases identical to TRBD2. The CDR3 extends over 13 amino acids. Trimming cost V 9 bases and J 2 bases; bases outside gene matches: 6. The CDR3, as DNA: TGTGCCAGTCTCCGGGGGGGTACCTACGAGCAGTACTTC. Its translation: CASLRGGTYEQYF.

V gene TRBV27 combines with J gene TRBJ1-6; no clear D. Trimming shortened V by 2 bases and J by 9 bases, and 8 bases separated the two germline ends. This CDR3 is 13 amino acids long. CDR1 is MNHEY, CDR2 SMNVEV, per germline (reference sequence). The DNA of the CDR3 is TGTGCCAGCAGTTTAGACCGGAGTTCACCCCTCCACTTT. Its protein is CASSLDRSSPLHF.